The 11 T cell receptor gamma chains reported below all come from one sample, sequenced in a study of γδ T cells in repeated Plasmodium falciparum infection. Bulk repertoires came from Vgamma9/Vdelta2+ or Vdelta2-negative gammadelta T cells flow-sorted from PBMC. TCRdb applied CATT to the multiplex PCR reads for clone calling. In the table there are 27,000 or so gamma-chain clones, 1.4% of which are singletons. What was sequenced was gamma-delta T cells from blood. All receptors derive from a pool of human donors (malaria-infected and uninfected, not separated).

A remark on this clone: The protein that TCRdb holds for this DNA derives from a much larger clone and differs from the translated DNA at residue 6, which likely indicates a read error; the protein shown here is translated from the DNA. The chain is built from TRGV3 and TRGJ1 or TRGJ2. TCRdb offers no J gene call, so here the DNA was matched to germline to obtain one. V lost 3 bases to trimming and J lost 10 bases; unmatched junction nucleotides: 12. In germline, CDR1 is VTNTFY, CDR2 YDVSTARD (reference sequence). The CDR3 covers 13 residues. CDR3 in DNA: TGTGCCACCTGGGACGGGCTGGGTGAGAAGAAACTCTTT. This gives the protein CATWDGLGEKKLF.

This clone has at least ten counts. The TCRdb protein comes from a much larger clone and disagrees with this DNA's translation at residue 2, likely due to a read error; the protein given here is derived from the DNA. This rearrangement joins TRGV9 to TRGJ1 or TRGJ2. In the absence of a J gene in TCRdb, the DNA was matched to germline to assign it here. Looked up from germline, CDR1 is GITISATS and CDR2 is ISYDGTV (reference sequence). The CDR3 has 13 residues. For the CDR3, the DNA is TGTACCTTGTGGGAGGTCTGTGGGGGCGGGAAACTCTTT. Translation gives CTLWEVCGGGKLF.

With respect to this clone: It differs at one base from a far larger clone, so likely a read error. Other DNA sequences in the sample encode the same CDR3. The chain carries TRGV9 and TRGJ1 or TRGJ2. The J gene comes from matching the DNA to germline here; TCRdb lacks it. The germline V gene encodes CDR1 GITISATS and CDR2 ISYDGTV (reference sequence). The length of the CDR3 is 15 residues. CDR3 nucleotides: TGTGCCTTGTGGGAGGTGCAACCCAATTACTATAAGAAACTCTTT. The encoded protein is CALWEVQPNYYKKLF.

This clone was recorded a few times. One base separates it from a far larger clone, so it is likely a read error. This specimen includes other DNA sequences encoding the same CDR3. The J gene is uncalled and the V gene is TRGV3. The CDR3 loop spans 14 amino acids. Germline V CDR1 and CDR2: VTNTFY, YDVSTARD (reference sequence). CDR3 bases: TGTGCCACCTGGGACAGGTCAAGGGATTGGATCAAGACATTT. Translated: CATWDRSRDWIKTF.

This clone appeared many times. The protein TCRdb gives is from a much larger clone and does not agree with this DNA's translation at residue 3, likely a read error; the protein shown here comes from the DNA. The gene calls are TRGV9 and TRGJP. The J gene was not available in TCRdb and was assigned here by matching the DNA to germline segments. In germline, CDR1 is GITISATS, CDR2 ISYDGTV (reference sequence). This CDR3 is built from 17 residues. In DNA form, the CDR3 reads TGTGCCTCGTGGGAGGCAAAACAAGAGTTGGGCAAAAAAATCAAGGTATTT. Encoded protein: CASWEAKQELGKKIKVF.

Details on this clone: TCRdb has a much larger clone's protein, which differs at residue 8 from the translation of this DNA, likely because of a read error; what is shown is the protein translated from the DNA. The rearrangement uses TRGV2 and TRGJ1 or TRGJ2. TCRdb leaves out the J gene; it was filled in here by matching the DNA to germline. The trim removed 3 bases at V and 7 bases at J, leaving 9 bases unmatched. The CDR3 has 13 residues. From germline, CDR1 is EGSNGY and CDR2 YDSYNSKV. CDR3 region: CATWDPPRYKKLF. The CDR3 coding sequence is TGTGCCACCTGGGACCCCCCGAGATATAAGAAACTCTTT.

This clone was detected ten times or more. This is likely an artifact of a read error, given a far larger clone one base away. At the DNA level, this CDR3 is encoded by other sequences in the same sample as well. The CDR3 protein is CALWEVLSLGKKIKVF. CDR3 sequence (DNA): TGTGCCTTGTGGGAGGTGCTAAGCTTGGGCAAAAAAATCAAGGTATTT. This chain uses TRGV9 with TRGJP. As TCRdb names no J gene, one was assigned here on the basis of a DNA match to germline. Germline V gives CDR1 GITISATS, CDR2 ISYDGTV (reference sequence). This CDR3 is built from 16 residues. V shed 0 bases, J shed 10 bases, and the junction held 6 bases outside the gene matches.

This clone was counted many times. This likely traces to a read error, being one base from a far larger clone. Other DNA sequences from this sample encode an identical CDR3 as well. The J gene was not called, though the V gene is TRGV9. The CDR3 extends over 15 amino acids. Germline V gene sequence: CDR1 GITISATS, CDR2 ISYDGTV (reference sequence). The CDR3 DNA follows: TGTGCCTTGTGGGACGGAGAGTTGGGCAAAAAAATCAAGGTGTTT. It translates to CALWDGELGKKIKVF.

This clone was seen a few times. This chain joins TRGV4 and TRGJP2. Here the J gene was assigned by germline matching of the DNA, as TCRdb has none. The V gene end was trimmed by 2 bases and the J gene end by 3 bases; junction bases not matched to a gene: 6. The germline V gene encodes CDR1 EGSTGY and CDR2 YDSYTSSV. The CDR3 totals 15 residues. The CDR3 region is CATWDVSGSDWIKTF. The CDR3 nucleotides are TGTGCCACCTGGGATGTTAGCGGTAGTGATTGGATCAAGACGTTT.

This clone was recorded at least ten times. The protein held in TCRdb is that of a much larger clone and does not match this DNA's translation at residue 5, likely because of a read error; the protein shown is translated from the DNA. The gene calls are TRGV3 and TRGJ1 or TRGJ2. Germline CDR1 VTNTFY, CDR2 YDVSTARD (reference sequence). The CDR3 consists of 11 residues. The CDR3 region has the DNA TGTGCCACCTGGGGCAGGCCGGCGAAACTCTTT. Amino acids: CATWGRPAKLF.

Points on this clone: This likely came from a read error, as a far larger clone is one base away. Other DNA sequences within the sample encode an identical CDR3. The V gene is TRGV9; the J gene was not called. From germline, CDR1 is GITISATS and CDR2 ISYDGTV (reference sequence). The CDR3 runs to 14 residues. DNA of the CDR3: TGTGCCTTGTGGGAGTCCCCAACTTATTATAAGAAGCTCTTT. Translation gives CALWESPTYYKKLF.